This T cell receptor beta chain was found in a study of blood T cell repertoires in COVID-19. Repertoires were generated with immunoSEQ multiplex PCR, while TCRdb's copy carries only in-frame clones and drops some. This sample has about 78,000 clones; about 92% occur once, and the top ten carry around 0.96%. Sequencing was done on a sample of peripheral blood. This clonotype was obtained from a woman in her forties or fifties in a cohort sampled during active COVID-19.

The CDR3: CASTPPGGEQYF. CDR3 bases: TGTGCCAGCACCCCCCCCGGAGGCGAGCAGTACTTC. The V and J genes are TRBV21-1 and TRBJ2-7; the D call TRBD2 from the table was never checked on the DNA. TRBV21-1 counts as a pseudogene. This CDR3 is 12 amino acids long.